These 26 T cell receptor beta chains were all obtained from the same sample, sequenced in a study of T cell clonality in common variable immunodeficiency. Assay used: immunoSEQ multiplex PCR; TCRdb lists only in-frame clones, some missing. The sample was found to contain tens of thousands of clones, and every one recurs. Sequenced material: peripheral blood mononuclear cells. These receptors all stem from a person between 18 and 75 years old in good health.

There are a few counts of this clone. The read stops 3 residues short of the end of the CDR3; the missing end is completed from the germline J gene. The rearrangement uses TRBV18 and TRBJ1-2; D unclear. CDR1 and CDR2 from the germline V gene are KGHSH and LQKENI. There are 14 residues in the CDR3. The covered CDR3 bases are TGTGCCAGCTCACCAAATCCTAACTCCTACGAC. Amino acid sequence: CASSPNPNSYD. The whole CDR3 region reads CASSPNPNSYDYTF.

This clone was counted at least ten times. The CDR3 is cut off 3 residues early in the read; its end comes from the germline J gene. The chain is built from TRBV20-1 and TRBJ1-5, with D perhaps matching TRBD1 (6 bases). Germline V lookup: CDR1 DFQATT, CDR2 SNEGSKA (reference sequence). V shed 6 bases and J shed 4 bases, with 16 bases lying between them. This CDR3 region has 14 residues. The sequenced CDR3 bases are TGCAGTGCCCCTCGGGAACAGGGAAATCAGCCC. Translating it yields CSAPREQGNQP. In full, the CDR3 reads CSAPREQGNQPQHF.

This clone was observed at least ten times. The read is 3 residues too short to cover the CDR3 end, so that end is filled in from the germline J gene. The chain employs TRBV4-2 and TRBJ2-5, with 8 positions matching TRBD1. The V gene's germline CDR1 is LGHNA and CDR2 YNFKEQ. J was trimmed by 3 bases and V by 0 bases; bases with no gene match: 9. CDR3 length: 17 amino acids. CDR3 sequence: CASSQDLMTGVKETQYF. The CDR3 bases that were read are TGTGCCAGCAGCCAAGACCTCATGACAGGGGTGAAAGAGACC.

This clone was seen repeatedly, ten times or more. The read falls 3 residues short of the CDR3 end, and the missing part is taken from the germline J gene. The V call is TRBV28, the J call TRBJ1-2; D is perhaps TRBD1 (5 bases). V gave up 5 bases and J gave up 2 bases, with 15 bases separating them. Germline CDR1 MDHEN, CDR2 SYDVKM. The CDR3 contains 15 residues. CDR3 bases read: TGTGCCAGCAGTCCCCATCCCGGGGGGAACTATGGC. Its protein is CASSPHPGGNYG. The whole CDR3 protein is CASSPHPGGNYGYTF.

This clone was seen at least ten times. The missing CDR3 end, 3 residues past where the read stops, is filled in from the germline J gene. The chain recombines TRBV7-9 with TRBJ1-2; D gene unclear. There are 11 residues in the CDR3. Trimming removed 2 bases at V and 5 bases at J, with 3 bases between. Germline assignment: CDR1 SEHNR and CDR2 FQNEAQ (reference sequence). The CDR3 loop reads CASSLPYGYTF. The CDR3 bases that were read are TGTGCCAGCAGCTTACCGTATGGC.

This clone was found a few times. The missing CDR3 end, 3 residues past where the read stops, is filled in from the germline J gene. This rearrangement joins TRBV18 to TRBJ2-7; a weak D match, TRBD1 (6 bases). Between the trimmed V and J ends, which lost 3 bases and 2 bases, there was a span of 11 bases. Germline V gene lookup returns CDR1 KGHSH and CDR2 LQKENI. The CDR3 length is 14 residues. The CDR3 bases that were read are TGTGCCAGCTCACCCTTGGACAGCCCCTACGAG. Protein product: CASSPLDSPYE. The full CDR3 is CASSPLDSPYEQYF.

This clone was detected many times. The CDR3 end lies 3 residues beyond the end of the read and is filled in from the germline J gene. Other nucleotide sequences from this sample produce the same CDR3. The chain carries TRBV6-2 or TRBV6-3 and TRBJ2-5; no reliable D call. CDR1 and CDR2 (germline): MNHEY, SVGEGT. The germline V and J ends were trimmed by 0 bases and 1 base, with 6 bases remaining between them. CDR3 length: 14 residues. The part of the CDR3 DNA that was read is TGTGCCAGCAGTTACTCGGGCAGCCAAGAGACC. Translated: CASSYSGSQET. Given in full, the CDR3 is CASSYSGSQETQYF.

This clone was seen at least ten times. The read terminates 3 residues ahead of where the CDR3 ends, so the germline J gene completes it. This rearrangement joins TRBV7-2 to TRBJ1-4; D possibly corresponds to TRBD1 (5 bases). V was cut by 4 bases and J by 1 base, with 10 bases left in between. The CDR3 length is 15 residues. Germline V lookup: CDR1 SGHTA, CDR2 FQGNSA. CDR3 DNA (partial): TGTGCCAGCAGCTCGTCAGGGATAACTAATGAAAAA. This translates into CASSSSGITNEK. The CDR3 in its entirety is CASSSSGITNEKLFF.

This clone was seen only a few times. The sequenced fragment ends 3 residues before the CDR3 boundary, so the rest is inferred from the germline J gene. The chain is built from TRBV10-2 and TRBJ1-4; 8 positions agree with TRBD1. CDR3 length: 14 residues. The germline gives CDR1 WSHSY, CDR2 SAAADI. The CDR3 DNA, read in part, is TGCGCCAGCAGTGATGCAGGGGGCAGTCTGGAA. It codes for CASSDAGGSLE. The CDR3 in full is CASSDAGGSLELFF.

The sample holds a few counts of this clone. This probably arose from a read error, given a far larger clone one base away. The sequence runs out 3 residues before the end of the CDR3; the remainder is reconstructed from the germline J gene. Other DNA sequences from this sample encode an identical CDR3 as well. The J gene is TRBJ1-4, the V gene TRBV19; 8 bases fit TRBD1. The germline CDR1 and CDR2 sequences are LNHDA and SQIVND (reference sequence). Trimming at V came to 6 bases and at J to 5 bases, leaving 5 bases not matched to a gene. This CDR3 is built from 14 residues. The CDR3: CASSTRQGNEKLFF. CDR3 DNA (partial): TGTGCCAGTAGCACCCGACAGGGGAATGAAAAA.

This clone was counted at least ten times. Sequencing ends 3 residues short of the CDR3 end; the germline J gene provides the rest. The rearrangement links TRBV20-1 to TRBJ2-5; 8 bases match TRBD1. This CDR3 spans 16 amino acids. Germline V gene sequence: CDR1 DFQATT, CDR2 SNEGSKA (reference sequence). The V gene end was trimmed by 5 bases and the J gene end by 4 bases; junction bases not matched to a gene: 15. The CDR3 is CSAPSLYSGTGETQYF. The covered CDR3 bases are TGCAGTGCTCCTTCCCTCTACTCCGGGACAGGAGAGACC.

This clone was seen at least ten times. The read terminates 3 residues before the CDR3 end, so the remaining end is supplied by the germline J gene. This chain connects TRBV6-1 to TRBJ2-1, with 10 bases lining up with TRBD2. The CDR3 length is 16 residues. CDR1 is MNHNS and CDR2 is SASEGT in the germline V gene. J gave up 5 bases and V 4 bases, and 8 bases lay outside the gene matches. CDR3 amino acids: CASSAALAGLDNEQFF. Partial CDR3 DNA: TGTGCCAGCAGTGCCGCACTAGCGGGGCTAGACAATGAG.

This clone was counted ten times or more. The observed sequence ends 3 residues before the CDR3 terminus, with the missing tail filled in from the germline J gene. The rearrangement links TRBV5-1 to TRBJ2-5; a possible D gene is TRBD2 (6 bases). Deletions cut 0 bases from V and 1 base from J, with 13 bases between. Germline CDR1 reads SGHRS; CDR2 reads YFSETQ. This CDR3 is built from 16 residues. The sequenced CDR3 bases are TGCGCCAGCAGCTTGGACGGAAGGGGAGGCCAAGAGACC. Protein sequence: CASSLDGRGGQET. The CDR3, in full, reads CASSLDGRGGQETQYF.

This clone showed up many times. The read terminates 3 residues ahead of where the CDR3 ends, so the germline J gene completes it. The gene calls are TRBV5-1 and TRBJ2-2; D uncertain. V was trimmed by 7 bases and J by 8 bases, leaving 12 bases between them. This CDR3 contains 12 residues. The germline V gene has CDR1 SGHRS and CDR2 YFSETQ. CDR3 sequence: CASFRVGGELFF. The sequenced CDR3 bases are TGCGCCAGCTTCCGGGTTGGAGGGGAG.

This clone turned up a few times. The read terminates 3 residues before the CDR3 end, so the remaining end is supplied by the germline J gene. This chain uses TRBV19 with TRBJ1-5; possible D gene TRBD1, 5 bases. V shed 5 bases and J shed 6 bases, with 17 bases lying between them. The germline V gene encodes CDR1 LNHDA and CDR2 SQIVND (reference sequence). The CDR3 is 15 residues long. CDR3 residues: CASSGGRVAGQPQHF. CDR3 DNA, as far as it was read: TGTGCCAGTAGTGGAGGCAGGGTGGCCGGTCAGCCC.

At least ten counts were recorded for this clone. The CDR3 end falls 3 residues outside the read, so it is completed with the germline J gene. The chain uses TRBV6-2 or TRBV6-3 and TRBJ2-2, with 7 bases lining up with TRBD1. With 2 bases clipped from V and 1 base from J, the junction kept 7 bases outside the gene matches. In germline, CDR1 is MNHEY, CDR2 SVGEGT. This CDR3 has 17 amino acids. The DNA read from the CDR3 is TGTGCCAGCAGTTACCCCGGGACAGTTGTGAACACCGGGGAG. Its translation: CASSYPGTVVNTGE. The full CDR3 is CASSYPGTVVNTGELFF.

This clone was seen many times. The junction shows a germline mismatch at one end, possibly a read error. Read coverage stops 3 residues before the CDR3 terminus; the germline J gene supplies the remainder. This rearrangement joins TRBV7-7 to TRBJ2-5, with 7 nucleotides matching TRBD1. Germline V gene sequence: CDR1 SSHAT, CDR2 FNYEAQ (reference sequence). The CDR3 covers 15 residues. CDR3 DNA, as far as it was read: TGTGCTAGCAGCTCGTCACAGGGGAAACAAGAGACC. Translating it yields CASSSSQGKQET. The whole CDR3 is CASSSSQGKQETQYF.

Ten or more counts support this clone. The read halts 3 residues ahead of the CDR3 end, with the missing end drawn from the germline J gene. V usage is TRBV10-3 and J usage is TRBJ2-7, with 8 bases aligning to TRBD2. CDR3 size: 15 residues. Losses at the gene ends were 5 bases for V and 2 bases for J; bases not matched to a gene: 8. Germline assignment: CDR1 ENHRY and CDR2 SYGVKD. The part of the CDR3 DNA that was read is TGTGCCATCAGTCTAGGAGCGGGAGCCCCCTACGAG. This codes for CAISLGAGAPYE. The full-length CDR3 reads as CAISLGAGAPYEQYF.

A word on this clone: From the germline J gene comes the end of the CDR3, since the read stops 3 residues before it. The chain links TRBV2 to TRBJ1-6, with 9 positions matching TRBD1. CDR3 length: 16 amino acids. The ends lost 8 bases at V and 5 bases at J; junction bases unmatched: 10. Germline assignment: CDR1 SNHLY and CDR2 FYNNEI. The CDR3 sequence is CASHGMDRGNNSPLHF. CDR3 DNA (partial): TGTGCCAGCCATGGTATGGACAGGGGCAATAATTCACCC.

This clone was detected many times. The DNA ends 3 residues before the CDR3 does, and the rest of the CDR3 is filled in from the germline J gene. This sequence joins TRBV20-1 and TRBJ2-1; 10 bases align to TRBD1. The germline gives CDR1 DFQATT, CDR2 SNEGSKA (reference sequence). J lost 6 bases, V lost 5 bases, and 13 bases had no gene match. CDR3 size: 16 residues. The sequenced part of the CDR3 DNA is TGCAGTGCTCTCCGTGCCGGGACAGGGGTCGCCAATGAG. Translation: CSALRAGTGVANE. The CDR3 in full is CSALRAGTGVANEQFF.

This clone was seen ten or more times. The read stops 3 residues short of the end of the CDR3; the missing end is completed from the germline J gene. V usage is TRBV14 and J usage is TRBJ1-3; TRBD1 matches 7 bases. This CDR3 is built from 17 residues. V shed 4 bases and J 1 base; nucleotides not matched to a gene: 10. The germline gives CDR1 SGHDN, CDR2 FVKESK. The CDR3 DNA, read in part, is TGTGCCAGCAGCCTCTTACCTTCGGGACAGTCTGGAAACACC. It encodes CASSLLPSGQSGNT. The full CDR3 reads CASSLLPSGQSGNTIYF.

This clone has only a few counts. The sequence runs out 3 residues before the end of the CDR3; the remainder is reconstructed from the germline J gene. The rearrangement joins TRBV2 to TRBJ1-2; no definite D call. This CDR3 is built from 11 residues. Germline-derived CDR1 and CDR2 are SNHLY and FYNNEI. CDR3 in amino acids: CASSDLRDYTF. The DNA read from the CDR3 is TGTGCCAGCAGTGATTTGCGTGAC.

At least ten counts were recorded for this clone. The observed sequence ends 3 residues before the CDR3 terminus, with the missing tail filled in from the germline J gene. The V and J genes are TRBV4-2 and TRBJ2-1; TRBD2 is a possible D gene (5 bases). Germline CDR1 and CDR2: LGHNA and YNFKEQ. The V end lost 0 bases, the J end lost 4 bases, and 13 bases lay between the germline ends. This CDR3 is 16 amino acids long. The CDR3 DNA, read in part, is TGTGCCAGCAGCCAAGACGTGAGCGGCACTTACAATGAG. This gives the protein CASSQDVSGTYNE. The full CDR3 protein is CASSQDVSGTYNEQFF.

As for this clone: The read comes to an end 3 residues before the CDR3 does, leaving the germline J gene to fill in the end. This sequence joins TRBV20-1 and TRBJ2-7; 13 nucleotides align to TRBD2. CDR1 DFQATT and CDR2 SNEGSKA come from the germline V gene (reference sequence). The junction had 5 bases not matched to a gene; V was cut back by 6 bases and J by 6 bases. The length of the CDR3 is 13 residues. The CDR3 is CSAPGLAGPEQYF. The part of the CDR3 DNA that was read is TGCAGTGCGCCGGGACTAGCGGGACCCGAG.

This clone was observed at least ten times. The read stops 3 residues short of the end of the CDR3; the missing end is completed from the germline J gene. V is TRBV7-8 and J is TRBJ2-1; D may be TRBD1 (6 bases). Germline V lookup: CDR1 SGHVS, CDR2 FQNEAQ. Deletions cut 5 bases from V and 9 bases from J, with 17 bases between. The CDR3 extends over 14 amino acids. CDR3 bases read: TGTGCCAGCAGCGTAACTCAGGGGTTTGGTGAG. Amino acid sequence: CASSVTQGFGE. The full-length CDR3 reads as CASSVTQGFGEQFF.

Concerning this clone itself: The read finishes 3 residues shy of the CDR3 end, and the germline J gene is used to complete it. This sequence joins TRBV7-6 and TRBJ1-5, with D possibly TRBD1 on 6 matching bases. CDR1 SGHVS and CDR2 FNYEAQ come from the germline V gene. V dropped 1 base and J dropped 4 bases, with 14 bases sitting between them. The CDR3 sequence is 16 residues long. The CDR3 here is CASSLETGRANQPQHF. The CDR3 bases that were read are TGTGCCAGCAGCTTAGAAACAGGGAGGGCAAATCAGCCC.